Sequencing of this T cell receptor beta chain was carried out in a study of PD-L1 blockade in urothelial cancer. At the level of the study: Specimens of blood held a median count of approximately 150,000 T cells.

Measured with immunoSEQ multiplex PCR; TCRdb has only the in-frame clones, and not every one. The table records tens of thousands of clones, 90% to 95% of them present only once. Indicated time point: peripheral blood 6 weeks after treatment start. Patients were living with locally advanced or metastatic urothelial carcinoma. The V end was cut by 2 bases, the J end by 3 bases, with 10 bases between. The germline V gene has CDR1 LNHNV and CDR2 YYDKDF (reference sequence). This CDR3 spans 14 amino acids. This chain uses TRBV15 with TRBJ1-1; the D gene is possibly TRBD1 (5 bases). Specimen: PBMCs, collected around atezolizumab (anti-PD-L1) treatment. This TCR was sampled from an older woman with urothelial cancer. CDR3 nucleotide sequence: TGTGCCACCAGCAGAAGGGCGGGGGACACTGAAGCTTTCTTT. Translated: CATSRRAGDTEAFF.